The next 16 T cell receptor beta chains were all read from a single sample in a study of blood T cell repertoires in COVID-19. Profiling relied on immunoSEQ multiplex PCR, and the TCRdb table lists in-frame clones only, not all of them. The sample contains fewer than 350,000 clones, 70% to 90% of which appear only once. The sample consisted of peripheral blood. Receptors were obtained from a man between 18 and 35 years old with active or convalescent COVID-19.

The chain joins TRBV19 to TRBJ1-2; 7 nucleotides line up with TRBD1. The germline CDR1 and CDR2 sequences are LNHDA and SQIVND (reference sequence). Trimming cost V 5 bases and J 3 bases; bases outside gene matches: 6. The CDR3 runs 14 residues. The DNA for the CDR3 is TGTGCCAGTAGTGTGTTAGGGGGCGACTATGGCTACACCTTC. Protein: CASSVLGGDYGYTF.

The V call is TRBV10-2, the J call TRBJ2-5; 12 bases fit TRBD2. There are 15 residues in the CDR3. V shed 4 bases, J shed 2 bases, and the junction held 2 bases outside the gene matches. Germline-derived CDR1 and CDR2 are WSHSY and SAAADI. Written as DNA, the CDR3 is TGCGCCAGCAGTGCCCTAGCGGGGGGGCAAGAGACCCAGTACTTC. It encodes CASSALAGGQETQYF.

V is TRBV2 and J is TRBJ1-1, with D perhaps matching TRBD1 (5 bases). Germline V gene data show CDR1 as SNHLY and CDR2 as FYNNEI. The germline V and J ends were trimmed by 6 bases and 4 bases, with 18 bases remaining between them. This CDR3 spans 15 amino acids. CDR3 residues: CASRDFGGVGTEAFF. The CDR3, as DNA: TGTGCCAGCAGGGACTTCGGGGGGGTGGGCACTGAAGCTTTCTTT.

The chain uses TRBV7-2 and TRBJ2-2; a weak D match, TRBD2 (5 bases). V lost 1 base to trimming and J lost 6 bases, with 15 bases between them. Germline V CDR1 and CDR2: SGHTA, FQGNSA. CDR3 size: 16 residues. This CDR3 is CASSLVSRGLAGELFF. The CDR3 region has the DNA TGTGCCAGCAGCTTAGTCTCAAGAGGGCTCGCCGGGGAGCTGTTTTTT.

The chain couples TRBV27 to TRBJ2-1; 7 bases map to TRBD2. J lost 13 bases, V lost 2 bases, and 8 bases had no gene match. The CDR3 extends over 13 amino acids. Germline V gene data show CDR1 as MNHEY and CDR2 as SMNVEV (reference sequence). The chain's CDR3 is CASSLGEGRIQFF. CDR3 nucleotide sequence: TGTGCCAGCAGTTTAGGGGAGGGTCGGATTCAGTTCTTC.

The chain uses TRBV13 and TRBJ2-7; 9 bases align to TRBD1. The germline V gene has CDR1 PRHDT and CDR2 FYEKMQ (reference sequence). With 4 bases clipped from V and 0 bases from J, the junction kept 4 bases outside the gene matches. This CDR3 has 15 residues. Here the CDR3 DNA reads TGTGCCAGCAGCTCCAGGACAGGGGTCTCCTACGAGCAGTACTTC. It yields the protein CASSSRTGVSYEQYF.

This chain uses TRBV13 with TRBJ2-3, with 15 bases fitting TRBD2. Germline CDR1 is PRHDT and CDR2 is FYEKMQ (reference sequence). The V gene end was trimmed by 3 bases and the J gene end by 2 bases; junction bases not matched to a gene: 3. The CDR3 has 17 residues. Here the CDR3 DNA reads TGTGCCAGCAGCTTGGGGACTAGCGGGGGGATCACAGATACGCAGTATTTT. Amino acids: CASSLGTSGGITDTQYF.

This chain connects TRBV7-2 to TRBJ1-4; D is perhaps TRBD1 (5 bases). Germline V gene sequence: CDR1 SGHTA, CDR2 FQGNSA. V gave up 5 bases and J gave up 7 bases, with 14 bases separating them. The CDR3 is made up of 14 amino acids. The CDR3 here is CASSLQGRSEKLFF. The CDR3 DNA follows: TGTGCCAGCAGCCTTCAGGGTAGGAGTGAAAAACTGTTTTTT.

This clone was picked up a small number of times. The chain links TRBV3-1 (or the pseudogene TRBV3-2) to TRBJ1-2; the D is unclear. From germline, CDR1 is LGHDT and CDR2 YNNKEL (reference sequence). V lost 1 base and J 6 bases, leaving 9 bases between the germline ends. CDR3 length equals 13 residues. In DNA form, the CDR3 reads TGTGCCAGCAGCCAAGCCGGGGAAAATGGCTACACCTTC. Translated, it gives CASSQAGENGYTF.

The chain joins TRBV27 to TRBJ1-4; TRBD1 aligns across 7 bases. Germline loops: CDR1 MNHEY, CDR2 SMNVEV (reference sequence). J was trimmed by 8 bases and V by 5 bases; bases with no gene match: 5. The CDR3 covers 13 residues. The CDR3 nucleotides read TGTGCCAGCAGTCGAGGACAGGCAGAAAAACTGTTTTTT. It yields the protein CASSRGQAEKLFF.

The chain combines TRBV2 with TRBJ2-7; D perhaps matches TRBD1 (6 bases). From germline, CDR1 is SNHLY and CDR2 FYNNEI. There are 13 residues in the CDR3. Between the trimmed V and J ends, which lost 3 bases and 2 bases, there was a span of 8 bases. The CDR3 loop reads CASSEYRAYEQYF. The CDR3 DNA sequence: TGTGCCAGCAGTGAGTACAGGGCCTACGAGCAGTACTTC.

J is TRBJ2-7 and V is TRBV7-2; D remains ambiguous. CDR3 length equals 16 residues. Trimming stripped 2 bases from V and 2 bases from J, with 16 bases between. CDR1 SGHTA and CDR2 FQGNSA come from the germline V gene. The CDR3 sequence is CASSLIPRGLTYEQYF. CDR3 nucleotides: TGTGCCAGCAGCTTAATCCCTCGTGGGCTGACCTACGAGCAGTACTTC.

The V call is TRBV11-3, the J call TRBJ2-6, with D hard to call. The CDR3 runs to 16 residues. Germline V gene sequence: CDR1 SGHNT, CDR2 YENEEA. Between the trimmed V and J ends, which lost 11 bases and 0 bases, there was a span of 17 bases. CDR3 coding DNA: TGTGCCTGCCACACAGAACTCATCTCTGGGGCCAACGTCCTGACTTTC. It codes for CACHTELISGANVLTF.

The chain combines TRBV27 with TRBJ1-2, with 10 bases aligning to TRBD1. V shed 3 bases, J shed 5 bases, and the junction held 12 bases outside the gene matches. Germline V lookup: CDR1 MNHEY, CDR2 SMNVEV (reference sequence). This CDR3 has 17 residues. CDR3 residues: CASSLVRDRGGWYGYTF. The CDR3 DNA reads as TGTGCCAGCAGTTTGGTACGGGACAGGGGCGGGTGGTATGGCTACACCTTC.

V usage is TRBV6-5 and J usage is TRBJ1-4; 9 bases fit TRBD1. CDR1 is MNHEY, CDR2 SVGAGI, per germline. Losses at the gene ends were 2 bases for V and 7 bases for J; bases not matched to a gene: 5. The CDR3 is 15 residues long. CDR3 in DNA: TGTGCCAGCAGTTACAGGGGGACAGGGAGTGAAAAACTGTTTTTT. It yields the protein CASSYRGTGSEKLFF.

As DNA, the CDR3 is TGTGCCAGCAGCGGTACCCAGGGACAGAAGATCTACGAGCAGTACTTC. This sequence encodes CASSGTQGQKIYEQYF. V and J are TRBV9 and TRBJ2-7; 7 bases are shared with TRBD1. The germline CDR1 and CDR2 sequences are SGDLS and YYNGEE. The CDR3 contains 16 residues. V lost 3 bases to trimming and J lost 3 bases; unmatched junction nucleotides: 12.